The 5 T cell receptor beta chains below were found in one sample sequenced in a study of T-cell reconstitution after alpha-beta-depleted transplantation in children. Preparing the TCRbeta library involved the use of unique molecular identifiers. TCRdb analysed the PCR reads with MiXCR anew, one entry per CDR3 protein. The repertoire consists of some 240,000 distinct CDR3 sequences, with 9.7% occurring once and the leading ten covering 5% to 6%. The starting material was PBMCs from the stem cell graft donor, obtained from the stem cell graft. These receptors were obtained from a human donor who donated a stem cell graft to a child with SCID.

The rearrangement joins TRBV7-9 to TRBJ2-1; 9 bases line up with TRBD1. The V segment lost 3 bases and the J segment 7 bases; nucleotides outside the gene matches: 4. CDR1 SEHNR and CDR2 FQNEAQ come from the germline V gene (reference sequence). The CDR3 consists of 14 residues. The CDR3 spells CASSFPDRGNEQFF. DNA of the CDR3: TGTGCCAGCAGCTTTCCGGACAGGGGAAATGAGCAGTTCTTC.

In this sample, this clonotype turned up many times. The chain carries TRBV29-1 and TRBJ2-7, with TRBD1 matching over 9 bases. With 3 bases clipped from V and 7 bases from J, the junction kept 10 bases outside the gene matches. This CDR3 region has 14 residues. Per the germline V gene, CDR1 is SQVTM and CDR2 is ANQGSEA. DNA of the CDR3: TGCAGCGTTGATTGGATGACAGGGGGTAGAGAGCAGTACTTC. Translation gives CSVDWMTGGREQYF.

This clonotype was observed at least ten times. The gene calls are TRBV5-1 and TRBJ1-1; TRBD1 might be the D (5 bases). Deletions cut 0 bases from V and 4 bases from J, with 13 bases between. In germline, CDR1 is SGHRS, CDR2 YFSETQ. The CDR3 is 15 residues long. CDR3 DNA: TGCGCCAGCAGCTTGGACGGGGGAAGGGGCACTGAAGCTTTCTTT. Encoded protein: CASSLDGGRGTEAFF.

This clonotype was counted many times. The gene calls are TRBV10-3 and TRBJ1-2, with D unresolved. Trimming left V 0 bases short and J 4 bases short, with 6 bases between. The CDR3 sequence is 13 residues long. Germline CDR1 reads ENHRY; CDR2 reads SYGVKD. The chain's CDR3 is CAISESGPYGYTF. The CDR3 DNA sequence: TGTGCCATCAGTGAGTCCGGTCCCTATGGCTACACCTTC.

This clonotype was observed many times. The CDR3 bases are TGTGCCAGCAGTTGGGGACAGGGCCATTCTTACGAGCAGTACTTC. This translates into CASSWGQGHSYEQYF. The chain is built from TRBV6-5 and TRBJ2-7, with 9 bases matching TRBD1. V lost 4 bases, J lost 4 bases, and 8 bases stayed unmatched. Germline-derived CDR1 and CDR2 are MNHEY and SVGAGI. There are 15 residues in the CDR3.